This TCR beta chain comes out of a study of blood T cell repertoires in COVID-19. Study-level background: The study drew acute and convalescent COVID-19 samples from the United States, Italy and Spain.

Using immunoSEQ multiplex PCR, the repertoire was profiled, and TCRdb retains in-frame clones only, with some absent. Of roughly 190,000 clones listed, around 80% were seen once; the top ten hold around 15%. The CDR3 is 16 residues long. V lost 8 bases to trimming and J lost 4 bases; unmatched junction nucleotides: 11. Germline lookup yields CDR1 MNHEY and CDR2 SMNVEV (reference sequence). The sample was peripheral blood. The clonotype originates from a man aged 25-45 years with active or convalescent COVID-19. V usage is TRBV27 and J usage is TRBJ1-2; the match to TRBD1 covers 12 bases. Here the CDR3 DNA reads TGTGCCAGCGTAGGAGGGGACAGGGGGCTTCCCTATGGCTACACCTTC. Its protein is CASVGGDRGLPYGYTF.